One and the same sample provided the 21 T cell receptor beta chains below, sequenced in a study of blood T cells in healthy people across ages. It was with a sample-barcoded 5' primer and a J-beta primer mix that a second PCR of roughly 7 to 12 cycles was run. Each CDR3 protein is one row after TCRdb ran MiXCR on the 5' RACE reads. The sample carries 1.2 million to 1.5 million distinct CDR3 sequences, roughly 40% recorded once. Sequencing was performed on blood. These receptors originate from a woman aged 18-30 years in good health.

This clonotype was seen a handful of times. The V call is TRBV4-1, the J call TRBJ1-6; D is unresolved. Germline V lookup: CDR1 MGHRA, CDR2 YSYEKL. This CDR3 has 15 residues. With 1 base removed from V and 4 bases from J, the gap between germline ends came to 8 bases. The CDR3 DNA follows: TGCGCCAGCAGCCAAGTTACAGCGTATAATTCACCCCTCCACTTT. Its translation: CASSQVTAYNSPLHF.

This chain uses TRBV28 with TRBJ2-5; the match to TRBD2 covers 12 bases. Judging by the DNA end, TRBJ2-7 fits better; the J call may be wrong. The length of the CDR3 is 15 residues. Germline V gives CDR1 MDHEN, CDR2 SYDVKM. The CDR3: CASSRTSGDKGEQYF. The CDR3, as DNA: TGTGCCAGCAGTCGGACTAGCGGGGATAAGGGCGAGCAGTACTTC.

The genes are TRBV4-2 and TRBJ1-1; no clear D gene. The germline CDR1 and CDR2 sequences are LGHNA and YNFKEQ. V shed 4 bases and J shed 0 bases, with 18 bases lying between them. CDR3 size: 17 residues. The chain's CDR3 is CASSPTAGGYMNTEAFF. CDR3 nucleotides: TGTGCCAGCAGCCCCACGGCAGGTGGGTACATGAACACTGAAGCTTTCTTT.

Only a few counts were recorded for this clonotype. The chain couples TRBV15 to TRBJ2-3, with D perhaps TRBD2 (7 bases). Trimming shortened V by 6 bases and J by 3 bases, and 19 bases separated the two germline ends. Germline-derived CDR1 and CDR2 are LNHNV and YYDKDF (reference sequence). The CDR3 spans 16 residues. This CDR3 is CATREGGGFVTDTQYF. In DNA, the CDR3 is TGTGCCACCAGGGAGGGGGGGGGTTTTGTTACAGATACGCAGTATTTT.

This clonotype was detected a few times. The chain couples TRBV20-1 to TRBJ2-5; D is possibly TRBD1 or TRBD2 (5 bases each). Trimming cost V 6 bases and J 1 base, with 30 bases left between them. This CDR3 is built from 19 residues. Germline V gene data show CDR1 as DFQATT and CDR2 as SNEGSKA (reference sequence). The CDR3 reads CSARPDTPGTERIQETQYF. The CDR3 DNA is TGCAGTGCGAGGCCAGATACTCCCGGGACGGAGAGAATCCAAGAGACCCAGTACTTC.

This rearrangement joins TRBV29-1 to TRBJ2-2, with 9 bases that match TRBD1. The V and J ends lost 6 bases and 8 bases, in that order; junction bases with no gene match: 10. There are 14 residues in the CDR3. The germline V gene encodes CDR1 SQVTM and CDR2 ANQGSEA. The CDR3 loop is CSVLRDRVGGELFF. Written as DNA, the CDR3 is TGCAGCGTCCTCCGGGACAGGGTTGGTGGGGAGCTGTTTTTT.

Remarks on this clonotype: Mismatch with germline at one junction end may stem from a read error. DNA of the CDR3: TGTACCAGCAGCGGTGGATCCTACGAGCAGTACTTC. Its translation: CTSSGGSYEQYF. The genes are TRBV9 and TRBJ2-7; weak D call: TRBD2 (5 bases). This CDR3 is built from 12 residues. Germline V gives CDR1 SGDLS, CDR2 YYNGEE.

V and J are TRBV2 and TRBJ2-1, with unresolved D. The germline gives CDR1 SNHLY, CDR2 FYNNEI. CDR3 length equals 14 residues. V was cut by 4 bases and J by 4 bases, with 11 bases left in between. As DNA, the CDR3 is TGTGCCAGCAGTGTTCAACTAACTTACAATGAGCAGTTCTTC. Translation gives CASSVQLTYNEQFF.

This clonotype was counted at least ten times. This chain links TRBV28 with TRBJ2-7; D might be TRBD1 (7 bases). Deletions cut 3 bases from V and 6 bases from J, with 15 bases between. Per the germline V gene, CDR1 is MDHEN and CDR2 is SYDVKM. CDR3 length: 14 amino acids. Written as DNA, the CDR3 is TGTGCCAGCAGTTTGGCAGGGGGGATTGGCGAGCAGTACTTC. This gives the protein CASSLAGGIGEQYF. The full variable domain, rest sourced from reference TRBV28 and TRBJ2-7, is DVKVTQSSRYLVKRTGEKVFLECVQDMDHENMFWYRQDPGLGLRLIYFSYDVKMKEKGDIPEGYSVSREKKERFSLILESASTNQTSMYLCASSLAGGIGEQYFGPGTRLTVT.

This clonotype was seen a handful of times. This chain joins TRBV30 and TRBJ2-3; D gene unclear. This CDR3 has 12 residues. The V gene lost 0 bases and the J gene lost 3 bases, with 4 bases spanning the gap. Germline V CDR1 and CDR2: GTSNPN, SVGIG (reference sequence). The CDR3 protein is CAWSVGTDTQYF. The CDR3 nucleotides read TGTGCCTGGAGTGTAGGAACAGATACGCAGTATTTT.

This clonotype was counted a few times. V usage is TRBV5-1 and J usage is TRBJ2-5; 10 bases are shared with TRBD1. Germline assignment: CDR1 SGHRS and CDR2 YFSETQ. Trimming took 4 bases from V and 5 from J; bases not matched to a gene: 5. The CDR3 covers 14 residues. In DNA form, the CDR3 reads TGCGCCAGCAGCACGACAGGGGGCTTGGAGACCCAGTACTTC. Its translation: CASSTTGGLETQYF.

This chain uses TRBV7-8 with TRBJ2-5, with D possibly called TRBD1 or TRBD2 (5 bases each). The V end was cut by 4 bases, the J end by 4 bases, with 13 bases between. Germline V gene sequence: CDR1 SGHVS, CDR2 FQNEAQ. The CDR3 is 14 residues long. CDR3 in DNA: TGTGCCAGCAGCTCCCCCCCAGGGACAGAGACCCAGTACTTC. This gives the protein CASSSPPGTETQYF.

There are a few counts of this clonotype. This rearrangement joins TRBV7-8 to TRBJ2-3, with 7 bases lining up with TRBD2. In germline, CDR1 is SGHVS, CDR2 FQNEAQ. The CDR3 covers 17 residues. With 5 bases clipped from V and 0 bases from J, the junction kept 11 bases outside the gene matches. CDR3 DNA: TGTGCCAGCAGCGGGGGGGGGAGAGGGAAAAGCACAGATACGCAGTATTTT. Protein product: CASSGGGRGKSTDTQYF.

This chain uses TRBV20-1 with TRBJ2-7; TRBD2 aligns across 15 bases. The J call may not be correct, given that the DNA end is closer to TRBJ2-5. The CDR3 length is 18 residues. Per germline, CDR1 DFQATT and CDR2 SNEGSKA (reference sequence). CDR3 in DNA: TGCAGTGCTAGAGATTGGACTAGCGGGGGGGCAGCGCAGGAGACCCAGTACTTC. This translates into CSARDWTSGGAAQETQYF.

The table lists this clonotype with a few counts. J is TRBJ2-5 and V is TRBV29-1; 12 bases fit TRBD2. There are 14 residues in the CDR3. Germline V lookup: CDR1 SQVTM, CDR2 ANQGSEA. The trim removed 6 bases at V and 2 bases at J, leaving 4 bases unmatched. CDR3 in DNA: TGCAGCGTCTGGACTAGCGGGGCGCAAGAGACCCAGTACTTC. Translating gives CSVWTSGAQETQYF. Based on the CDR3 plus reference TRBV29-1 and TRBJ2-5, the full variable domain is SAVISQKPSRDICQRGTSLTIQCQVDSQVTMMFWYRQQPGQSLTLIATANQGSEATYESGFVIDKFPISRPNLTFSTLTVSNMSPEDSSIYLCSVWTSGAQETQYFGPGTRLLVL.

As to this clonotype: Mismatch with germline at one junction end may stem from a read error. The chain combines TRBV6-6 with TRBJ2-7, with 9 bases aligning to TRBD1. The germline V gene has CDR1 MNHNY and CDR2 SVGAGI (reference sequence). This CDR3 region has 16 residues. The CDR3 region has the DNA TGCGCCAGCAGTTCCACCGGGACAGGGAGCTCCTACGAGCAGTACTTC. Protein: CASSSTGTGSSYEQYF.

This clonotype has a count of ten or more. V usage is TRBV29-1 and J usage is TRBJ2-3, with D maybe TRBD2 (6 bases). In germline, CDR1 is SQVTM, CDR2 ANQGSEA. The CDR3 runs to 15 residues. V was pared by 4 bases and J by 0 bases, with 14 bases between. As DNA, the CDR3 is TGCAGCGTTGTCCGGTTAGCGGTTAGCACAGATACGCAGTATTTT. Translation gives CSVVRLAVSTDTQYF.

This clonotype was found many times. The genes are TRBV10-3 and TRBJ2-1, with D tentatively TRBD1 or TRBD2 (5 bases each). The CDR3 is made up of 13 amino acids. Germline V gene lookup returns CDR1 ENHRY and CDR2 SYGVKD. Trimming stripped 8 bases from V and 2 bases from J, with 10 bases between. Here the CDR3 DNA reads TGTGCCATCGGGGGTTCCCCCTACAATGAGCAGTTCTTC. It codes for CAIGGSPYNEQFF.

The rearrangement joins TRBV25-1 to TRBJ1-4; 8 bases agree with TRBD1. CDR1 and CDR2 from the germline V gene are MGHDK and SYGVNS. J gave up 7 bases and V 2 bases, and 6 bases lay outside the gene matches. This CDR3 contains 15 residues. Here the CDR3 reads CASSEPTGVVEKLFF. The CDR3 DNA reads TGTGCCAGCAGTGAACCGACAGGGGTGGTTGAAAAACTGTTTTTT.

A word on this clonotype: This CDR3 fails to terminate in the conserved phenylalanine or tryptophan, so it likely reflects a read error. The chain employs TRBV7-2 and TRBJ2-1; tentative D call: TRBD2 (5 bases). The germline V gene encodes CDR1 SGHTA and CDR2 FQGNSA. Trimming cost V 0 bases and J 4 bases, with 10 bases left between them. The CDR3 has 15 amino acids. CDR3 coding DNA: TGTGCCAGCAGCTTAGCGAGGTCGGGGTACAATGAGCAGTTCATC. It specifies CASSLARSGYNEQFI.

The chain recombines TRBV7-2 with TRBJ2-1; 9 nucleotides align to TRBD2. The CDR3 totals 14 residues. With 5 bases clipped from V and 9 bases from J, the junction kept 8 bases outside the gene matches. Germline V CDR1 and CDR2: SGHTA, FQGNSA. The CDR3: CASSRSGSWTEQFF. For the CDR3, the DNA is TGTGCCAGCAGCCGTAGCGGGAGTTGGACTGAGCAGTTCTTC.